The 14 T cell receptor beta chains below were found in one sample sequenced in a study of identifying expanded T cells in peripheral blood. Data came from immunoSEQ multiplex PCR; TCRdb stores just in-frame clones and leaves some out. The table shows over 80,000 clones, with around 87% occurring only once. Material: blood. The source is a person aged 18-69 years in good health.

The chain is built from TRBV5-4 and TRBJ1-6; weak D call: TRBD1 (6 bases). Germline V gene sequence: CDR1 SGHNT, CDR2 YYREEE (reference sequence). Deletions cut 4 bases from V and 7 bases from J, with 12 bases between. This CDR3 comprises 14 residues. The CDR3 protein is CASSPTGINSPLHF. CDR3 nucleotide sequence: TGTGCCAGCAGCCCAACAGGGATAAATTCACCCCTCCACTTT.

The table lists this clone with a few counts. The chain employs TRBV6-1 and TRBJ1-5; weak D call: TRBD1 (6 bases). CDR1 is MNHNS, CDR2 SASEGT, per germline. Trimming left V 8 bases short and J 3 bases short, with 11 bases between. The CDR3 totals 13 residues. CDR3 nucleotide sequence: TGTGCCAGCGGTGGACAGAACAATCAGCCCCAGCATTTT. Translated, it gives CASGGQNNQPQHF.

The J gene is TRBJ2-1, the V gene TRBV9; 8 bases fit TRBD2. Germline V gene sequence: CDR1 SGDLS, CDR2 YYNGEE. The junction had 7 bases not matched to a gene; V was cut back by 4 bases and J by 7 bases. CDR3 length equals 14 residues. The CDR3 DNA is TGTGCCAGCAGCTTCGCGGGGGGTTGGAATGAGCAGTTCTTC. Protein product: CASSFAGGWNEQFF.

This chain joins TRBV25-1 and TRBJ1-4; no clear D gene. The CDR3 consists of 13 residues. Germline lookup yields CDR1 MGHDK and CDR2 SYGVNS. Trimming removed 2 bases at V and 8 bases at J, with 9 bases between. CDR3 protein: CASSEPPEEKLFF. The CDR3 DNA reads as TGTGCCAGCAGTGAACCCCCGGAAGAAAAACTGTTTTTT.

The rearrangement joins TRBV11-3 to TRBJ2-5; D gene uncertain. Trimming stripped 2 bases from V and 5 bases from J, with 15 bases between. The V gene's germline CDR1 is SGHNT and CDR2 YENEEA. CDR3 length equals 15 residues. The CDR3 reads CASSLYTGRVETQYF. In nucleotides, the CDR3 is TGTGCCAGCAGCTTATATACCGGACGAGTGGAGACCCAGTACTTC.

This rearrangement joins TRBV18 to TRBJ1-1; D gene uncertain. This CDR3 contains 14 residues. V lost 4 bases and J 1 base, leaving 10 bases between the germline ends. Germline CDR1 and CDR2: KGHSH and LQKENI. The CDR3 DNA sequence: TGTGCCAGCTCACACCCCAGTAGGAACACTGAAGCTTTCTTT. Its translation is CASSHPSRNTEAFF.

This chain joins TRBV6-1 and TRBJ1-5; no firm D call. This CDR3 region has 13 residues. Between the trimmed V and J ends, which lost 5 bases and 0 bases, there was a span of 5 bases. CDR1 is MNHNS and CDR2 is SASEGT in the germline V gene. The CDR3 reads CASSPYSNQPQHF. In nucleotides, the CDR3 is TGTGCCAGCAGTCCGTATAGCAATCAGCCCCAGCATTTT.

The V gene is TRBV27, the J gene TRBJ2-3; D is possibly TRBD2 (6 bases). Trimming shortened V by 6 bases and J by 2 bases, and 12 bases separated the two germline ends. Germline lookup yields CDR1 MNHEY and CDR2 SMNVEV (reference sequence). The CDR3 consists of 14 residues. This CDR3 is CASSWTNFTDTQYF. CDR3 nucleotides: TGTGCCAGCAGCTGGACTAATTTCACAGATACGCAGTATTTT.

The rearrangement uses TRBV19 and TRBJ2-3, with 11 nucleotides matching TRBD2. The germline V gene encodes CDR1 LNHDA and CDR2 SQIVND (reference sequence). This CDR3 is 18 amino acids long. The ends lost 4 bases at V and 0 bases at J; junction bases unmatched: 9. In nucleotides, the CDR3 is TGTGCCAGTAGTAGTAGGAGAGGACTAGCGGGCAGCACAGATACGCAGTATTTT. It codes for CASSSRRGLAGSTDTQYF.

The chain links TRBV21-1 to TRBJ1-5; the table's D call, TRBD1, has no DNA check behind it. TRBV21-1 is annotated as a pseudogene. The CDR3 runs to 15 residues. The CDR3, as DNA: TGTGCCAGCAGCGCCCGGGACAGGGAGACTCAGCCCCAGCATTTT. Its protein product is CASSARDRETQPQHF.

The rearrangement joins TRBV11-2 to TRBJ1-1; D gene uncertain. The V gene lost 2 bases and the J gene lost 5 bases, with 12 bases spanning the gap. The CDR3 is 14 amino acids. Germline CDR1 reads SGHAT; CDR2 reads FQNNGV. The CDR3, as DNA: TGTGCCAGCAGCTTAACACTCTCGACGACTGAAGCTTTCTTT. Protein sequence: CASSLTLSTTEAFF.

In nucleotides, the CDR3 is TGTGCCAGCAGCTTACAGGGTTCCACTAACTATGGCTACACCTTC. Translating gives CASSLQGSTNYGYTF. This chain connects TRBV7-3 to TRBJ1-2; a weak D match, TRBD1 (5 bases). Germline V gene lookup returns CDR1 SGHTA and CDR2 FQGTGA. The CDR3 extends over 15 amino acids. With 2 bases removed from V and 0 bases from J, the gap between germline ends came to 10 bases.

The chain recombines TRBV19 with TRBJ1-1; unclear D gene. The length of the CDR3 is 12 residues. V dropped 3 bases and J dropped 0 bases, with 2 bases sitting between them. The germline V gene has CDR1 LNHDA and CDR2 SQIVND (reference sequence). The CDR3 nucleotides read TGTGCCAGTAGTATCCTGAACACTGAAGCTTTCTTT. Amino acid sequence: CASSILNTEAFF.

The chain employs TRBV27 and TRBJ1-1, with no clear D. Germline CDR1 and CDR2: MNHEY and SMNVEV (reference sequence). Deletions cut 7 bases from V and 3 bases from J, with 21 bases between. The CDR3 runs 16 residues. This chain's CDR3 is CASTPSGRRGYTEAFF. The DNA of the CDR3 is TGTGCCAGCACTCCGTCAGGACGGCGAGGATACACTGAAGCTTTCTTT.